What follows are 6 T cell receptor beta chains derived from one specimen sequenced in a study of cytomegalovirus exposure and HLA in healthy donors. The PCR had 60 Vbeta and 13 Jbeta primers. Profiled with immunoSEQ multiplex PCR; TCRdb holds only in-frame clones, not every one. The repertoire consists of about 160,000 clones, with 80% occurring once and the leading ten covering approximately 1.2%. The sample comprised PBMCs. These receptors were collected from a man aged 25-40 years in good health and CMV-seronegative.

The genes are TRBV4-3 and TRBJ2-3; possible D gene TRBD2, 6 bases. Germline values: CDR1 LGHNA, CDR2 YSLEER. V shed 0 bases and J shed 1 base, with 11 bases lying between them. The CDR3 length is 16 residues. Written as DNA, the CDR3 is TGCGCCAGCAGCCAAGATCGGGGGTACGGCACAGATACGCAGTATTTT. Protein product: CASSQDRGYGTDTQYF.

V and J are TRBV5-1 and TRBJ1-6, with D maybe TRBD1 (6 bases). Trimming took 3 bases from V and 13 from J, leaving 20 bases between them. The germline CDR1 and CDR2 sequences are SGHRS and YFSETQ. There are 15 residues in the CDR3. CDR3 sequence (DNA): TGCGCCAGCAGCTCCCGGGGGGACAATCTAAACCCCCTCCACTTT. Encoded protein: CASSSRGDNLNPLHF.

This clone was observed a handful of times. This sequence joins TRBV19 and TRBJ1-5; 9 nucleotides match TRBD1. CDR1 is LNHDA and CDR2 is SQIVND in the germline V gene (reference sequence). This CDR3 spans 15 amino acids. Trimming took 5 bases from V and 4 from J; bases not matched to a gene: 6. The chain's CDR3 is CASSAGQGQNQPQHF. As DNA, the CDR3 is TGTGCCAGTAGTGCGGGACAGGGACAAAATCAGCCCCAGCATTTT.

The J gene is TRBJ1-1, the V gene TRBV10-3; TRBD1 agrees at 8 bases. Germline V CDR1 and CDR2: ENHRY, SYGVKD. This CDR3 contains 17 residues. J was trimmed by 2 bases and V by 3 bases; bases with no gene match: 11. The CDR3 bases are TGTGCCATCAGTGATGAGGTTCCAGGGGGCTCAAACACTGAAGCTTTCTTT. Amino acid sequence: CAISDEVPGGSNTEAFF.

This clone was counted between two and nine times. V gene TRBV5-1 combines with J gene TRBJ2-5; D gene unclear. The CDR3 runs 16 residues. Germline V CDR1 and CDR2: SGHRS, YFSETQ. Trimming stripped 0 bases from V and 0 bases from J, with 12 bases between. The CDR3: CASSLDLAINQETQYF. In nucleotides, the CDR3 is TGCGCCAGCAGCTTGGATTTAGCAATAAACCAAGAGACCCAGTACTTC.

The rearrangement joins TRBV7-2 to TRBJ1-5, with D possibly TRBD1 on 6 matching bases. Trimming cost V 5 bases and J 4 bases, with 12 bases left between them. This CDR3 has 14 residues. Germline CDR1 is SGHTA and CDR2 is FQGNSA. CDR3 region: CASSPGTGNQPQHF. CDR3 nucleotides: TGTGCCAGCAGCCCCGGAACAGGGAATCAGCCCCAGCATTTT.